The clone carrying this TCR beta chain has just a few counts. This sample is drawn from a study of control samples from healthy donors and cancer patients. Some clones are missing from TCRdb's copy, which holds only in-frame ones; the method was immunoSEQ multiplex PCR. Of roughly 120,000 clones in the sample, 90% to 95% were seen once. The CDR3 length is 15 residues. From germline, CDR1 is SGHTA and CDR2 FQGNSA. Trimming cost V 4 bases and J 3 bases, with 13 bases left between them. Sequencing was done on a sample of PBMCs. The receptor comes from a man aged 50 or older with head and neck cancer. The genes are TRBV7-2 and TRBJ1-5; D uncertain. CDR3 bases: TGTGCCAGCAGCTCCGCCGGAGGGCTCAATCAGCCCCAGCATTTT. Encoded protein: CASSSAGGLNQPQHF. Complete variable domain (other parts from reference TRBV7-2 and TRBJ1-5): GAGVSQSPSNKVTEKGKDVELRCDPISGHTALYWYRQSLGQGLEFLIYFQGNSAPDKSGLPSDRFSAERTGGSVSTLTIQRTQQEDSAVYLCASSSAGGLNQPQHFGDGTRLSIL.